This TCR beta chain was obtained from a study of cytomegalovirus exposure and HLA in healthy donors. About the study: It was reported in a later analysis that the roughly 120 validation repertoires used the same platform as the approximately 620 first-cohort repertoires. Study results and limitations: Associated with cytomegalovirus, according to the listing, were some 150 TCR beta chains. Most TCR sequences were seen very rarely across donors, but some public TCRs occurred in many.

A remark on this clone: Its antigen is currently unknown.

Germline-derived CDR1 and CDR2 are MNHEY and SMNVEV (reference sequence). There are 15 residues in the CDR3. Trimming cost V 2 bases and J 4 bases; bases outside gene matches: 5. Separation from the approximately 660-subject first cohort characterized the roughly 120-subject validation cohort, to which the donors belonged. Data came from immunoSEQ multiplex PCR; TCRdb stores just in-frame clones and leaves some out. The sample shows roughly 280,000 clones, just over 85% of them seen only once. This clonotype was sampled from a woman aged 18-30 years in good health and CMV-seronegative. The sample was PBMCs. This chain joins TRBV27 and TRBJ2-1; TRBD2 aligns across 7 bases. CDR3 region: CASSLKTGLYNEQFF. In DNA, the CDR3 is TGTGCCAGCAGTTTAAAAACGGGACTATACAATGAGCAGTTCTTC.